These 21 T cell receptor beta chains were all obtained from the same sample, sequenced in a study of T cell responses to AZD1222 COVID-19 vaccine. Here immunoSEQ multiplex PCR was the method, and the copy in TCRdb shows in-frame clones only, minus some. The sample yields tens of thousands of clones, around 89% seen once. Sequencing was performed on peripheral blood, taken on day 0 of MenACWY control vaccination. The receptors come from an adult in good health.

This clone was counted only a few times. The chain combines TRBV25-1 with TRBJ1-5; possibly TRBD1 for D (5 bases). Germline values: CDR1 MGHDK, CDR2 SYGVNS. CDR3 length equals 15 residues. With 4 bases removed from V and 0 bases from J, the gap between germline ends came to 10 bases. Here the CDR3 DNA reads TGTGCCAGCAGTGGGGGTGGGGGTAGCAATCAGCCCCAGCATTTT. It codes for CASSGGGGSNQPQHF.

V gene TRBV28 combines with J gene TRBJ1-2; possible D gene TRBD1, 6 bases. The germline V and J ends were trimmed by 6 bases and 4 bases, with 15 bases remaining between them. The germline V gene encodes CDR1 MDHEN and CDR2 SYDVKM. This CDR3 spans 14 amino acids. CDR3 sequence: CASSTTGGLYGYTF. CDR3 bases: TGTGCCAGCAGCACGACGGGGGGCCTCTATGGCTACACCTTC.

This chain connects TRBV4-3 to TRBJ1-1; unclear D gene. The CDR3 sequence is 14 residues long. Trimming stripped 1 base from V and 0 bases from J, with 6 bases between. CDR1 and CDR2 (germline): LGHNA, YSLEER. CDR3 region: CASSQGGMNTEAFF. The CDR3 DNA reads as TGCGCCAGCAGCCAAGGAGGGATGAACACTGAAGCTTTCTTT.

The chain joins TRBV13 to TRBJ2-5; 13 bases map to TRBD2. Germline V gene data show CDR1 as PRHDT and CDR2 as FYEKMQ (reference sequence). V lost 0 bases, J lost 5 bases, and 3 bases stayed unmatched. The CDR3 is 16 amino acids. CDR3 protein: CASSLGGTSGKETQYF. In nucleotides, the CDR3 is TGTGCCAGCAGCTTAGGGGGGACTAGCGGGAAGGAGACCCAGTACTTC.

The chain employs TRBV5-4 and TRBJ2-7, with D unresolved. V lost 4 bases and J lost 0, with 5 bases in between. The CDR3 has 12 amino acids. Germline CDR1 is SGHNT and CDR2 is YYREEE (reference sequence). The CDR3 DNA reads TGTGCCAGCAGCGTCGCCTCCTACGAGCAGTACTTC. Translating it yields CASSVASYEQYF.

The J gene is TRBJ1-2, the V gene TRBV6-5; the D gene is possibly TRBD1 (5 bases). CDR3 length: 16 residues. Germline values: CDR1 MNHEY, CDR2 SVGAGI. The V gene lost 0 bases and the J gene lost 0 bases, with 11 bases spanning the gap. Here the CDR3 reads CASSYSGVRTNYGYTF. In nucleotides, the CDR3 is TGTGCCAGCAGTTACTCGGGGGTCAGGACTAACTATGGCTACACCTTC.

This rearrangement joins TRBV5-1 to TRBJ2-7; perhaps TRBD2 as D (7 bases). The CDR3 covers 15 residues. Germline CDR1 SGHRS, CDR2 YFSETQ. Trimming took off 0 bases at V and 6 bases at J, with 16 bases between the two ends. The CDR3 region has the DNA TGCGCCAGCAGCTTGGACCGGGGGGCGATGGTCGAGCAGTACTTC. Its translation: CASSLDRGAMVEQYF.

This sequence joins TRBV4-3 and TRBJ1-3; D remains unclear. V lost 6 bases and J 4 bases, leaving 13 bases between the germline ends. The germline V gene has CDR1 LGHNA and CDR2 YSLEER. The CDR3 is made up of 14 amino acids. The chain's CDR3 is CASRKQGMGNTIYF. The CDR3 DNA reads TGCGCCAGCAGAAAGCAAGGGATGGGAAACACCATATATTTT.

Written as DNA, the CDR3 is TGTGCCAGCAGCCAAGGACAGGGAGTGTACGAGCAGTACTTC. This translates into CASSQGQGVYEQYF. The chain recombines TRBV11-3 with TRBJ2-7; 8 bases map to TRBD1. Losses at the gene ends were 5 bases for V and 4 bases for J; bases not matched to a gene: 7. The CDR3 consists of 14 residues. CDR1 and CDR2 from the germline V gene are SGHNT and YENEEA.

V gene TRBV29-1 combines with J gene TRBJ1-1; 7 bases are shared with TRBD1. Germline V gene lookup returns CDR1 SQVTM and CDR2 ANQGSEA. This CDR3 has 16 amino acids. V lost 2 bases, J lost 0 bases, and 9 bases stayed unmatched. Here the CDR3 reads CSVEQGGGIVNTEAFF. The CDR3 coding sequence is TGCAGCGTTGAACAGGGGGGAGGAATCGTGAACACTGAAGCTTTCTTT.

The chain employs TRBV28 and TRBJ1-2; D call uncertain. This CDR3 is built from 14 residues. V lost 8 bases to trimming and J lost 4 bases, with 17 bases between them. Germline V lookup: CDR1 MDHEN, CDR2 SYDVKM. The chain's CDR3 is CASSESGHGYGYTF. The CDR3 nucleotides read TGTGCCAGCTCAGAGTCTGGTCACGGCTATGGCTACACCTTC.

Points on this clone: At the DNA level, this CDR3 is encoded by other sequences in the same sample as well. V is TRBV7-2 and J is TRBJ2-2, with TRBD2 identical over 7 bases. The germline gives CDR1 SGHTA, CDR2 FQGNSA. CDR3 length: 15 amino acids. The trim removed 5 bases at V and 2 bases at J, leaving 5 bases unmatched. The CDR3 spells CASSPRTRNTGELFF. As DNA, the CDR3 is TGTGCCAGCAGCCCAAGGACTAGAAACACCGGGGAGCTGTTTTTT.

This clone was counted once. The chain employs TRBV10-3 and TRBJ1-1; a weak D match, TRBD1 (5 bases). The germline CDR1 and CDR2 sequences are ENHRY and SYGVKD. Trimming pared 6 bases from V and 0 bases from J, leaving 11 bases between. The CDR3 is 14 residues long. This chain's CDR3 is CAIRGLGLNTEAFF. The CDR3 DNA is TGTGCCATCAGGGGACTGGGATTGAACACTGAAGCTTTCTTT.

This clone was seen a single time. This sequence joins TRBV4-3 and TRBJ1-4, with 9 bases that match TRBD1. CDR1 and CDR2 (germline): LGHNA, YSLEER. CDR3 length: 12 amino acids. Trimming cost V 2 bases and J 16 bases; bases outside gene matches: 5. The CDR3 DNA reads TGCGCCAGCAGCCAAACCGGGACAGGGCCGTTTTTT. It is translated as CASSQTGTGPFF.

The rearrangement joins TRBV6-5 to TRBJ2-7; D possibly uses TRBD1 or TRBD2 (5 bases each). The CDR3 covers 14 residues. V lost 5 bases and J lost 1, with 12 bases in between. In germline, CDR1 is MNHEY, CDR2 SVGAGI. The CDR3 loop is CASSTRGRSYEQYF. The CDR3 nucleotides read TGTGCCAGCAGTACCCGGGGCCGATCCTACGAGCAGTACTTC.

This clone is a singleton in its sample. The genes are TRBV3-1 (or the pseudogene TRBV3-2) and TRBJ1-2; D remains unclear. The V end lost 4 bases, the J end lost 8 bases, and 20 bases lay between the germline ends. This CDR3 spans 15 amino acids. Germline CDR1 is LGHDT and CDR2 is YNNKEL (reference sequence). The CDR3 sequence: CASSRGEVGRIGYTF. The CDR3 DNA sequence: TGTGCCAGCAGCCGAGGTGAAGTAGGCAGAATAGGCTACACCTTC.

The chain is built from TRBV29-1 and TRBJ1-1; unclear D gene. Germline CDR1 is SQVTM and CDR2 is ANQGSEA. V gave up 3 bases and J gave up 1 base, with 9 bases separating them. The CDR3 covers 13 residues. CDR3 in amino acids: CSVDRPQNTEAFF. As DNA, the CDR3 is TGCAGCGTTGATCGTCCGCAGAACACTGAAGCTTTCTTT.

The rearrangement uses TRBV12-3 or TRBV12-4 and TRBJ1-2; the D gene is possibly TRBD1 (5 bases). V lost 6 bases to trimming and J lost 8 bases, with 16 bases between them. This CDR3 has 13 amino acids. The CDR3: CASSLNSGQGYTF. The CDR3 DNA reads TGTGCCAGCAGCTTAAATTCGGGGCAAGGCTACACCTTC.

This chain uses TRBV28 with TRBJ1-6; 9 bases align to TRBD1. This CDR3 has 14 residues. V was clipped by 5 bases and J by 9 bases; unmatched bases: 5. CDR1 and CDR2 (germline): MDHEN, SYDVKM. CDR3 nucleotides: TGTGCCAGCAGTGCCGGGACAGGGATTTCACCCCTCCACTTT. This codes for CASSAGTGISPLHF.

CDR3: CASRPGQPLATNEKLFF. The DNA for the CDR3 is TGTGCCAGCAGACCGGGACAGCCCCTTGCAACTAATGAAAAACTGTTTTTT. The V gene is TRBV28, the J gene TRBJ1-4; 7 positions match TRBD1. The CDR3 is 17 residues long. Looked up from germline, CDR1 is MDHEN and CDR2 is SYDVKM. After removal of 6 bases from V and 0 bases from J, the junction contained 10 bases not matched to a gene.

V is TRBV19 and J is TRBJ2-3, with D tentatively TRBD2 (6 bases). In germline, CDR1 is LNHDA, CDR2 SQIVND (reference sequence). Between the trimmed V and J ends, which lost 7 bases and 4 bases, there was a span of 18 bases. This CDR3 spans 15 amino acids. CDR3 loop: CASNPKEGGADTQYF. For the CDR3, the DNA is TGTGCCAGTAACCCGAAGGAGGGCGGAGCAGATACGCAGTATTTT.